Listed below are T cell receptor beta chains from one sample, sequenced in a study of cytomegalovirus exposure and HLA in healthy donors. Only in-frame clones appear in the TCRdb table, and some are missing; sequencing was by immunoSEQ multiplex PCR. The profile shows about 130,000 clones, around 80% of them singletons. Sequencing was carried out using PBMCs. Source of these receptors: a female donor in good health and CMV-seronegative. The CDR3 runs from the conserved cysteine through the conserved F or W. A D gene is named only where the DNA matches it firmly. Clone size is shown for a subset of rows, as once, few, many or a class of expanded clone.

DNA	CDR3	D	size	V	J
TGCGCCAGCAGCTTGGAAGGGCAGGGGACCCAGTACTTC	CASSLEGQGTQYF	NA	NA	TRBV5-1	TRBJ2-5
TGTGCCAGCTCCCCCGACAGGGGGCGGGCGGGCGGCTACACCTTC	CASSPDRGRAGGYTF	TRBD1	NA	TRBV18	TRBJ1-2
TGTGCCACCAGCAGTGGACTTGCGGGGACTGAAGCTTTCTTT	CATSSGLAGTEAFF	NA	NA	TRBV15	TRBJ1-1
TGTGCCAGCTCACCAATGTACAGGGAGCAGCCCCAGCATTTT	CASSPMYREQPQHF	NA	NA	TRBV18	TRBJ1-5
TGTGCCAGCAGCTTCCAGGGTTATGGCTACACCTTC	CASSFQGYGYTF	NA	few	TRBV5-8	TRBJ1-2
TGTGCCAGCAGCGTGAGACAGGGGGATAATGAAAAACTGTTTTTT	CASSVRQGDNEKLFF	TRBD1	NA	TRBV9	TRBJ1-4
TGTGCCAGCAGTTCCAGGGGGCAGTGGACTAATGAAAAACTGTTTTTT	CASSSRGQWTNEKLFF	TRBD1	NA	TRBV6-5	TRBJ1-4
TGTGCCAGCGGATCTAGCGGGAGCCCTACAGATACGCAGTATTTT	CASGSSGSPTDTQYF	TRBD2	few	TRBV28	TRBJ2-3
TGCAGCGAAAGAAGGGGGCCGCCCTACAATGAGCAGTTCTTC	CSERRGPPYNEQFF	TRBD1	once	TRBV29-1	TRBJ2-1
TGTGCCAGCAGTGAAGCGGCGGGGGGGTCGGATACGCAGTATTTT	CASSEAAGGSDTQYF	TRBD2	many	TRBV6-1	TRBJ2-3
TGTGCCTGGACCGCCCAGGACAGTAGCACAGATACGCAGTATTTT	CAWTAQDSSTDTQYF	NA	NA	TRBV30	TRBJ2-3
TGTGCCAGAAGCTGGTCGGGACAGGACGGTCGGCCGGAGGCCGAGCAGTACTTC	CARSWSGQDGRPEAEQYF	TRBD1	NA	TRBV5-3	TRBJ2-7
TGTGCCAGCAGCTTGCCGGGGGATGAAAAACTGTTTTTT	CASSLPGDEKLFF	NA	NA	TRBV5-4	TRBJ1-4
TGTGCCATCAGTCCCGGGACAGGGAGGGATGGCTACACCTTC	CAISPGTGRDGYTF	TRBD1	NA	TRBV10-3	TRBJ1-2
TGTGCCAGCAGCTTAGCTGGGACTAGCGTGGAGACCCAGTACTTC	CASSLAGTSVETQYF	TRBD2	few	TRBV7-2	TRBJ2-5
TGTGCCAGTAATATTGGCTGGTATAATTCACCCCTCCACTTT	CASNIGWYNSPLHF	NA	NA	TRBV19	TRBJ1-6
TGTGCCAGCAGTACAGGGGGCGCGGGTGGCAATCAGCCCCAGCATTTT	CASSTGGAGGNQPQHF	TRBD1	NA	TRBV28	TRBJ1-5
TGTGCCAGCAGTTCCGGGACAGAAAGGGGGAACACTGAAGCTTTCTTT	CASSSGTERGNTEAFF	TRBD1	NA	TRBV27	TRBJ1-1
TGTGCCAGCAGCCCCGGATCTCAGGGAGGCTACAATGAGCAGTTCTTC	CASSPGSQGGYNEQFF	NA	NA	TRBV7-6	TRBJ2-1
TGTGCCAGCATGACCCTAGCGGGGAGGGGAGAGACCCAGTACTTC	CASMTLAGRGETQYF	TRBD2	NA	TRBV27	TRBJ2-5
TGTGCCAGCAGCTTAAACAGTGCCGGGGAGCTGTTTTTT	CASSLNSAGELFF	NA	NA	TRBV7-3	TRBJ2-2
TGTGCCAGCAGCTCCCAGGGGCTGAGCGCAGATACGCAGTATTTT	CASSSQGLSADTQYF	NA	NA	TRBV11-3	TRBJ2-3
TGTGCCAGCAGCTTCAGGGGGAGCAATAAAATGAACACTGAAGCTTTCTTT	CASSFRGSNKMNTEAFF	TRBD1	few	TRBV11-3	TRBJ1-1
TGTGCCTGGAGTTACTTAGCCACTGAAGCTTTCTTT	CAWSYLATEAFF	NA	NA	TRBV30	TRBJ1-1
TGTGCCAGCAGCCAACCCAAACAGTTACGGCACAATGAGCAGTTCTTC	CASSQPKQLRHNEQFF	NA	NA	TRBV7-9	TRBJ2-1
TGTGCCAGCAGGCGGGCCGGGGGGCTAGCCTACGAGCAGTACTTC	CASRRAGGLAYEQYF	NA	NA	TRBV28	TRBJ2-7
TGTGCCAGCAGCCTTTCTTACCGGGACAGGGGAACCGGCACTGAAGCTTTCTTT	CASSLSYRDRGTGTEAFF	TRBD1	NA	TRBV7-9	TRBJ1-1
TGTGCCAGCAGTTACGATCAGGTTGGCGGGTTTATCGGCTACACCTTC	CASSYDQVGGFIGYTF	NA	NA	TRBV6-5	TRBJ1-2
TGTGCCAGCAGTTCCCTCGAAGCCTCTGGAAACACCATATATTTT	CASSSLEASGNTIYF	NA	NA	TRBV28	TRBJ1-3
TGTGCCAGCAGTGAGAACTATAGCAATCAGCCCCAGCATTTT	CASSENYSNQPQHF	NA	NA	TRBV2	TRBJ1-5
TGTGCCAGCAGGGGGACAAATAACAATGAGCAGTTCTTC	CASRGTNNNEQFF	NA	NA	TRBV6-5	TRBJ2-1
TGTGCCCGGGGGGGACAGGGAGGGGATGAGCAGTTCTTC	CARGGQGGDEQFF	NA	few	TRBV19	TRBJ2-1
TGTGCCAGTACTAGGTCACCGACGGAAGAGCAGTACTTC	CASTRSPTEEQYF	NA	NA	TRBV19	TRBJ2-7
TGTGCCAGCAGCCTAGGACAGGGAGGGAACACTGAAGCTTTCTTT	CASSLGQGGNTEAFF	TRBD1	NA	TRBV7-3	TRBJ1-1
TGCGCCAGCAGCCAAGAGGGACAGTATCCCAGCGAGCAGTACTTC	CASSQEGQYPSEQYF	TRBD1	NA	TRBV4-1	TRBJ2-7